This record covers a single T cell receptor beta chain. Per germline, CDR1 SGHTA and CDR2 FQGNSA. The CDR3 is 13 amino acids. V shed 3 bases and J shed 7 bases, with 12 bases lying between them. This sample is drawn from a study of blood T cells in healthy people across ages. Next came a second PCR, run for about 6 to 12 cycles, which used a sample-barcoded 5' primer along with a J-beta primer mix. TCRdb independently ran MiXCR on the 5' RACE reads; one entry per CDR3 protein. The sample includes some 760,000 distinct CDR3 sequences, 25% of them seen just once. These data were likewise used in another study, on T cells of mothers and their children.

Sequences were obtained from blood. This sequence was found in a boy aged 5-17 years in good health. The V and J genes are TRBV7-2 and TRBJ1-2; possibly TRBD1 for D (5 bases). In nucleotides, the CDR3 is TGTGCCAGCAGCTTCCGGGACTCAAGTGGCTACACCTTC. It specifies CASSFRDSSGYTF.